The 15 T cell receptor beta chains below were found in one sample sequenced in a study of cytomegalovirus exposure and HLA in healthy donors. The PCR used 60 Vbeta and 13 Jbeta primers. The data were produced by immunoSEQ multiplex PCR, yet TCRdb's version contains in-frame clones alone and is incomplete. The sample lists 130,000 to 150,000 clones, nearly 80% seen once, with over 0.6% in the top ten. The sample was PBMCs. The receptors were gathered from a male donor in good health and CMV-seronegative.

The J gene is TRBJ2-5, the V gene TRBV9, with D possibly being TRBD1 (5 bases). With 0 bases removed from V and 3 bases from J, the gap between germline ends came to 9 bases. The V gene's germline CDR1 is SGDLS and CDR2 YYNGEE. The length of the CDR3 is 14 residues. This CDR3 reads CASSVDVGEETQYF. CDR3 DNA: TGTGCCAGCAGCGTAGATGTAGGGGAAGAGACCCAGTACTTC.

The genes are TRBV9 and TRBJ2-2; the D gene is possibly TRBD1 (6 bases). V was shortened by 3 bases and J by 8 bases, with 11 bases between the two germline ends. The CDR3 totals 13 residues. Germline V gene sequence: CDR1 SGDLS, CDR2 YYNGEE. This CDR3 is CASSDTGKGELFF. In DNA form, the CDR3 reads TGTGCCAGCAGCGATACAGGGAAAGGGGAGCTGTTTTTT.

This clone has only a few counts. Different DNA sequences within this sample yield the same CDR3. The chain carries TRBV19 and TRBJ2-1, with D perhaps TRBD2 (6 bases). CDR1 is LNHDA, CDR2 SQIVND, per germline (reference sequence). Trimming left V 1 base short and J 3 bases short, with 7 bases between. The CDR3 contains 14 residues. The CDR3, as DNA: TGTGCCAGTAGTATAGGGGGGGACTACAATGAGCAGTTCTTC. Translation: CASSIGGDYNEQFF. Using reference TRBV19 and TRBJ2-1 for the parts outside the CDR3, the full variable domain is DGGITQSPKYLFRKEGQNVTLSCEQNLNHDAMYWYRQDPGQGLRLIYYSQIVNDFQKGDIAEGYSVSREKKESFPLTVTSAQKNPTAFYLCASSIGGDYNEQFFGPGTRLTVL.

The CDR3 reads CASSPFSGGNTGELFF. CDR3 coding DNA: TGTGCCAGCTCACCATTCAGCGGGGGGAACACCGGGGAGCTGTTTTTT. The V call is TRBV18, the J call TRBJ2-2; 8 bases fit TRBD2. With V trimmed by 2 bases and J by 1 base, 3 bases remained unmatched. The length of the CDR3 is 16 residues. Germline V gene data show CDR1 as KGHSH and CDR2 as LQKENI.

With respect to this clone: One end of the junction varies from germline; a read error may be responsible. Other DNA sequences in this specimen translate into the identical CDR3. The chain combines TRBV15 with TRBJ2-3; 7 bases are shared with TRBD1. Germline CDR1 is LNHNV and CDR2 is YYDKDF (reference sequence). CDR3 length equals 14 residues. The CDR3 DNA is TGTGCCACCAGCGAGGGACAGAGCACAGATACGCAGTATTTC. The encoded protein is CATSEGQSTDTQYF. The full variable domain, with the rest looked up from reference TRBV15 and TRBJ2-3, is DAMVIQNPRYQVTQFGKPVTLSCSQTLNHNVMYWYQQKSSQAPKLLFHYYDKDFNNEADTPDNFQSRRPNTSFCFLDIRSPGLGDTAMYLCATSEGQSTDTQYFGPGTRLTVL.

The chain joins TRBV19 to TRBJ2-1; 7 bases are shared with TRBD1. Germline assignment: CDR1 LNHDA and CDR2 SQIVND (reference sequence). The V segment lost 2 bases and the J segment 9 bases; nucleotides outside the gene matches: 7. CDR3 size: 14 residues. DNA of the CDR3: TGTGCCAGTAGTATACCCCAGGGGGTGGGTGAGCAGTTCTTC. Translation: CASSIPQGVGEQFF.

V usage is TRBV6-4 and J usage is TRBJ2-3; 7 nucleotides align to TRBD2. Germline lookup yields CDR1 MRHNA and CDR2 SNTAGT. V was clipped by 4 bases and J by 0 bases; unmatched bases: 7. The CDR3 extends over 16 amino acids. The CDR3 sequence is CASSVWPSGSTDTQYF. The CDR3 coding sequence is TGTGCCAGCAGTGTTTGGCCTAGCGGAAGCACAGATACGCAGTATTTT.

This clone was seen a few times. This chain links TRBV7-2 with TRBJ2-2; TRBD2 matches at 7 bases. Germline V CDR1 and CDR2: SGHTA, FQGNSA. The trim removed 3 bases at V and 5 bases at J, leaving 0 bases unmatched. This CDR3 spans 13 amino acids. CDR3 loop: CASSFGGTGELFF. The CDR3 bases are TGTGCCAGCAGCTTCGGGGGGACCGGGGAGCTGTTTTTT.

V and J are TRBV30 and TRBJ1-3, with a weak D call TRBD1 (5 bases). Germline V gene lookup returns CDR1 GTSNPN and CDR2 SVGIG (reference sequence). Trimming left V 3 bases short and J 0 bases short, with 12 bases between. CDR3 length: 15 amino acids. The CDR3: CAWSADIRSGNTIYF. The CDR3 DNA sequence: TGTGCCTGGAGCGCGGACATCCGCTCTGGAAACACCATATATTTT.

This clone is a singleton in its sample. V usage is TRBV11-2 and J usage is TRBJ2-1; D is uncertain. Germline assignment: CDR1 SGHAT and CDR2 FQNNGV. V shed 0 bases and J shed 8 bases, with 11 bases lying between them. This CDR3 has 14 amino acids. The CDR3 reads CASSLEARMDEQFF. DNA of the CDR3: TGTGCCAGCAGCTTAGAGGCCCGAATGGATGAGCAGTTCTTC. Together with reference TRBV11-2 and TRBJ2-1, the CDR3 gives the full variable domain: EAGVAQSPRYKIIEKRQSVAFWCNPISGHATLYWYQQILGQGPKLLIQFQNNGVVDDSQLPKDRFSAERLKGVDSTLKIQPAKLEDSAVYLCASSLEARMDEQFFGPGTRLTVL.

The chain recombines TRBV25-1 with TRBJ2-3; D is possibly TRBD1 (6 bases). Germline V gene lookup returns CDR1 MGHDK and CDR2 SYGVNS. Trimming removed 2 bases from V and 0 bases from J, with 15 bases in between. CDR3 size: 17 residues. This chain's CDR3 is CASSETPGRGSTDTQYF. CDR3 coding DNA: TGTGCCAGCAGTGAAACTCCCGGCAGGGGAAGCACAGATACGCAGTATTTT.

The rearrangement joins TRBV12-2 to TRBJ1-1. TRBV12-2 is termed a pseudogene. The length of the CDR3 is 18 residues. CDR3 DNA: TGTGCAAGTCGCTTAAAGGTCGGGGACTTAGGGCGGCGCACTGAAGCTTTCTTT. Its translation is CASRLKVGDLGRRTEAFF.

The chain couples TRBV9 to TRBJ2-5; D gene uncertain. Deletions cut 0 bases from V and 4 bases from J, with 4 bases between. Germline CDR1 reads SGDLS; CDR2 reads YYNGEE. This CDR3 spans 12 amino acids. CDR3 coding DNA: TGTGCCAGCAGCGTAGTCGGAGAGACCCAGTACTTC. Amino acids: CASSVVGETQYF.

Regarding this clone: Sequence at one end of the junction differs from germline and may be a read error. V is TRBV7-9 and J is TRBJ1-2; D perhaps matches TRBD1 (6 bases). This CDR3 spans 15 amino acids. Germline V gene lookup returns CDR1 SEHNR and CDR2 FQNEAQ (reference sequence). In DNA, the CDR3 is TGTTCCAGCAGCGAACAGGGTGGTCCCTTCTATGGCTACACCTTC. It specifies CSSSEQGGPFYGYTF.

This clone came up a few times. This chain links TRBV5-1 with TRBJ1-2; possibly TRBD1 for D (5 bases). The V end lost 0 bases, the J end lost 4 bases, and 10 bases lay between the germline ends. The CDR3 totals 14 residues. Germline V lookup: CDR1 SGHRS, CDR2 YFSETQ. The CDR3 sequence is CASSLGGAGYGYTF. The CDR3 nucleotides read TGCGCCAGCAGCTTGGGGGGCGCTGGCTATGGCTACACCTTC. The complete variable domain, with remaining parts taken from reference TRBV5-1 and TRBJ1-2, reads KAGVTQTPRYLIKTRGQQVTLSCSPISGHRSVSWYQQTPGQGLQFLFEYFSETQRNKGNFPGRFSGRQFSNSRSEMNVSTLELGDSALYLCASSLGGAGYGYTFGSGTRLTVV.